Listed below are T cell receptor beta chains from one sample, sequenced in a study of blood T cell repertoires in COVID-19. Sequencing used immunoSEQ multiplex PCR; TCRdb keeps in-frame clones, though not all of them. Counted here are roughly 200,000 clones, roughly 89% occurring once; the ten biggest clones make up 6.5% to 8.5%. The sequenced material came from peripheral blood. These receptors came from a man in his forties with acute or convalescent COVID-19. CDR3s include the opening cysteine and the closing phenylalanine or tryptophan.

CASSLQTSVMETQYF	TRBV5-1
CASSLGGGRYNEQFF	TRBV11-2
CASTQGVSPLHF	TRBV28
CASHSRWESVNYWGNTIYF	TRBV19
CASSIARGIGGNQPQHF	TRBV19
CASSGGRGGPDTQYF	TRBV9
CASSLNDRIRFF	TRBV12-3/TRBV12-4
CASSLIAGELFF	TRBV5-6
CAWRLQGGSGYTF	TRBV30
CASSYLIRQGMNSPLHF	TRBV6-2/TRBV6-3
CASTIDREDSPLHF	TRBV2
CASSPRTGGTLNSPLHF	TRBV3-1/TRBV3-2
CTSSQVGGACRSNQPQHF	TRBV1
CAWRPSGQEFAEQYF	TRBV30
CASSVGRGVENTEAFF	TRBV2
CASNREETQYF	TRBV23-1
CASSPGQTTEAFF	TRBV12-3/TRBV12-4
CASSNTRSSGNTIYF	TRBV19
CASSFGQGSTEAFF	TRBV5-1
CASVLRGYGYTF	TRBV6-6
CASTPKGEYGYTF	TRBV19
CASRRQGILEKLFF	TRBV19
CASSSSTGSYEQYF	TRBV11-2
CASSYGGQTNEKLFF	TRBV6-2/TRBV6-3
CASSRDRGENQPQHF	TRBV6-2/TRBV6-3
CASSQDPVSGPWNEQFF	TRBV4-3
CASRSTGGAHNEQFF	TRBV7-8
CASRIDRVITEAFF	TRBV19
CASSLPRGGAENIQYF	TRBV5-1